This TCR beta chain was recovered during a study of control samples from healthy donors and cancer patients. Trimming stripped 0 bases from V and 3 bases from J, with 14 bases between. From germline, CDR1 is SGHAT and CDR2 FQNNGV. The CDR3 consists of 16 residues. Method: immunoSEQ multiplex PCR; TCRdb's copy keeps in-frame clones and lacks some. The data show around 100,000 clones, about 89% seen once. The clonotype was recovered from a man in his 60s with lung cancer. The chain carries TRBV11-2 and TRBJ1-2, with D tentatively TRBD1 (6 bases). Sequencing was carried out using PBMCs. The DNA for the CDR3 is TGTGCCAGCAGCTTAGATAGGTCAGGGGAGGACTATGGCTACACCTTC. This gives the protein CASSLDRSGEDYGYTF.